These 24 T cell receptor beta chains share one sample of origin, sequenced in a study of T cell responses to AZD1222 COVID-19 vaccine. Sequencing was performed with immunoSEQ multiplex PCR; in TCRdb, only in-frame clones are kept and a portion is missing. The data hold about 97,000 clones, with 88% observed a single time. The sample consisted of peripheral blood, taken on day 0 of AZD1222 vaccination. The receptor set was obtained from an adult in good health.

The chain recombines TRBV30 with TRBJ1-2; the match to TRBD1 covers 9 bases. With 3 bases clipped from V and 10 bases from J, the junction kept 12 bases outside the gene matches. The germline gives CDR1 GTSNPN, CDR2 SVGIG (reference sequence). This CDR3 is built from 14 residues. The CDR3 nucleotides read TGTGCCTGGAGCGGAGCCGGGACAGGGCGTCTCTACACCTTC. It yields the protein CAWSGAGTGRLYTF.

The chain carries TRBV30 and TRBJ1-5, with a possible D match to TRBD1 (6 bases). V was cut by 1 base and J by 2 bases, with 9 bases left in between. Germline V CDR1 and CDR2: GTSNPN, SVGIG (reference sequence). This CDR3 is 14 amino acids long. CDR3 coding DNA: TGTGCCTGGAGTGGGGACACCCGCAATCAGCCCCAGCATTTT. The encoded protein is CAWSGDTRNQPQHF.

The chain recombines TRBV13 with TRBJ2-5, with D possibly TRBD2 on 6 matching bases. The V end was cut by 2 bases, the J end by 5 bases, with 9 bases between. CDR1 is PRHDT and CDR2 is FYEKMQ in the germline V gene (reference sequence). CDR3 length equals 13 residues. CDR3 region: CASSLRGRETQYF. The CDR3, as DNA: TGTGCCAGCAGCTTACGTGGGAGGGAGACCCAGTACTTC.

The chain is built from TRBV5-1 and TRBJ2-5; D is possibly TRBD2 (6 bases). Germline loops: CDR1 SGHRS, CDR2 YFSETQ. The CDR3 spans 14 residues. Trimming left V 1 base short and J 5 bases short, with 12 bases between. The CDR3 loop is CASSLFGSGETQYF. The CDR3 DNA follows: TGCGCCAGCAGCTTGTTTGGAAGCGGGGAGACCCAGTACTTC.

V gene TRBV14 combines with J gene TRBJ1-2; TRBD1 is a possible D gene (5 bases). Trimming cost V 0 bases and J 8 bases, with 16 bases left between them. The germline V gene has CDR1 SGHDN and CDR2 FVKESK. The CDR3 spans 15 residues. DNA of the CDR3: TGTGCCAGCAGCCAAGATCTAAGGGGCTCGGAGGGCTACACCTTC. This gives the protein CASSQDLRGSEGYTF.

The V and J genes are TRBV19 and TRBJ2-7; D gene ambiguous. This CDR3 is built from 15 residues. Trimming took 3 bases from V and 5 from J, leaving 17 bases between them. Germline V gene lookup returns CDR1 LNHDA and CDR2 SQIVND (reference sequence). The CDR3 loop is CASSMSTSAYNEQYF. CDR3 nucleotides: TGTGCCAGTAGTATGTCCACTTCAGCCTACAACGAGCAGTACTTC.

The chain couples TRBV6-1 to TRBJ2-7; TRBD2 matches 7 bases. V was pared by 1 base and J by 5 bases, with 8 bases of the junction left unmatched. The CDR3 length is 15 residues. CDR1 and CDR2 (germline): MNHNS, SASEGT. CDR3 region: CASSEGTGGSDEQYF. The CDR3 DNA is TGTGCCAGCAGTGAAGGAACGGGGGGTAGTGACGAGCAGTACTTC.

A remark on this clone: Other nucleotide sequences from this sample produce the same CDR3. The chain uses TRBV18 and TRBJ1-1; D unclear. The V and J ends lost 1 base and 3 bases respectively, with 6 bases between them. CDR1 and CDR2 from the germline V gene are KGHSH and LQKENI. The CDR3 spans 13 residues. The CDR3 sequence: CASSPRGDTEAFF. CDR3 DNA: TGTGCCAGCTCACCACGGGGAGACACTGAAGCTTTCTTT.

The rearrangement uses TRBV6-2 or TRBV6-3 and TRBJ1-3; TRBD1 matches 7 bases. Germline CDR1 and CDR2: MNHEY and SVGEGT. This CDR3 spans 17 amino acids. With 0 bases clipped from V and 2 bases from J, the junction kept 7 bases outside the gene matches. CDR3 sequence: CASSYSPTGEPGNTIYF. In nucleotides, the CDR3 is TGTGCCAGCAGTTACTCGCCTACAGGGGAACCTGGAAACACCATATATTTT.

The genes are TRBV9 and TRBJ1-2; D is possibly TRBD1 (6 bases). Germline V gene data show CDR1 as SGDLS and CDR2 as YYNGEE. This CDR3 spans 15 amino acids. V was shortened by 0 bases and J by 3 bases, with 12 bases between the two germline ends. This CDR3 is CASSVGDKGYYGYTF. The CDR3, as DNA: TGTGCCAGCAGCGTAGGGGACAAGGGATACTATGGCTACACCTTC. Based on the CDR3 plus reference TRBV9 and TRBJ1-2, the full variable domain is DSGVTQTPKHLITATGQRVTLRCSPRSGDLSVYWYQQSLDQGLQFLIQYYNGEERAKGNILERFSAQQFPDLHSELNLSSLELGDSALYFCASSVGDKGYYGYTFGSGTRLTVV.

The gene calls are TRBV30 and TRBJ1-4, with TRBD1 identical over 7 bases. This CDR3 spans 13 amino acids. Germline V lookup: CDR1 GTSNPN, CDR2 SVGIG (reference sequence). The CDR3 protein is CAGGGRTNEKLFF. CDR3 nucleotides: TGTGCGGGAGGGGGCAGGACTAATGAAAAACTGTTTTTT.

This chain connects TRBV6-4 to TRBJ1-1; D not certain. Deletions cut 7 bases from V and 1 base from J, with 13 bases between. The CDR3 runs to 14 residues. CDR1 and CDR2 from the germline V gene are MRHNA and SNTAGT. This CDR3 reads CASTAVRKNTEAFF. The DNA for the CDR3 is TGTGCCAGCACGGCCGTGAGAAAGAACACTGAAGCTTTCTTT.

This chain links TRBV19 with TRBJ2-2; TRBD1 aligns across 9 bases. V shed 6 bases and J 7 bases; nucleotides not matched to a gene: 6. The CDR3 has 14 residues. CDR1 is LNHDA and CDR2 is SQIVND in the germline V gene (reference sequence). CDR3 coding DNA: TGTGCCAGTAGGGACAGGGGATCTTACGGGGAGCTGTTTTTT. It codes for CASRDRGSYGELFF.

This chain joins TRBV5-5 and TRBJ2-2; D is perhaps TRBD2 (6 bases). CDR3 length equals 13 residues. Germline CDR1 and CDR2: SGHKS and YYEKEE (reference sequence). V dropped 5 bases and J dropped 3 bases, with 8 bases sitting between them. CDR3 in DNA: TGTGCCAGCAGTTGGGGGGACACCGGGGAGCTGTTTTTT. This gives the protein CASSWGDTGELFF.

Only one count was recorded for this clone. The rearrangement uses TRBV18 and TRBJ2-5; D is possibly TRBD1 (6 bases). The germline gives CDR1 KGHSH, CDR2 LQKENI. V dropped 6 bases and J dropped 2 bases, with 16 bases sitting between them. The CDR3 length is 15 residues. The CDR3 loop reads CASSPPRGLQETQYF. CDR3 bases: TGTGCCAGCTCCCCTCCAAGGGGGTTGCAAGAGACCCAGTACTTC.

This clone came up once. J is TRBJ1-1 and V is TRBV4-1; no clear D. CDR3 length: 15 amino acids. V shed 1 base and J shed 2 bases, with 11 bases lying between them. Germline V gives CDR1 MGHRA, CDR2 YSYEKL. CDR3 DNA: TGCGCCAGCAGCCAAGTTTCATCGCTAAACACTGAAGCTTTCTTT. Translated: CASSQVSSLNTEAFF.

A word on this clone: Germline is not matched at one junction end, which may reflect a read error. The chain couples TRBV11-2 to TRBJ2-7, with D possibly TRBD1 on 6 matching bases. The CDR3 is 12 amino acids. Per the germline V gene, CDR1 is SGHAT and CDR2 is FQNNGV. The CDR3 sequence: CASSLYRVEEYF. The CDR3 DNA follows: TGTGCCAGCAGCCTCTACAGGGTCGAGGAGTACTTC.

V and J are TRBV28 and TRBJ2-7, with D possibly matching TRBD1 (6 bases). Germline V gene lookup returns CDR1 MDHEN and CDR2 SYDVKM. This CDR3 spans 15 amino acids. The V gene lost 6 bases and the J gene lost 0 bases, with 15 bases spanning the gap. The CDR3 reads CASRPTGPSSYEQYF. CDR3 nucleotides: TGTGCCAGCAGACCTACAGGGCCGAGCTCCTACGAGCAGTACTTC.

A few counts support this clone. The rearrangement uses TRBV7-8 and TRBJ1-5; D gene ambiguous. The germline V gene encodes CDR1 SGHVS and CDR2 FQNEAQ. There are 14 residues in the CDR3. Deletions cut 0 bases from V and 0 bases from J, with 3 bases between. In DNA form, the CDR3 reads TGTGCCAGCAGCTTAGCCCATAGCAATCAGCCCCAGCATTTT. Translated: CASSLAHSNQPQHF. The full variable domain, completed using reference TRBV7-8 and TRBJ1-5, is GAGVSQSPRYKVAKRGQDVALRCDPISGHVSLFWYQQALGQGPEFLTYFQNEAQLDKSGLPSDRFFAERPEGSVSTLKIQRTQQEDSAVYLCASSLAHSNQPQHFGDGTRLSIL.

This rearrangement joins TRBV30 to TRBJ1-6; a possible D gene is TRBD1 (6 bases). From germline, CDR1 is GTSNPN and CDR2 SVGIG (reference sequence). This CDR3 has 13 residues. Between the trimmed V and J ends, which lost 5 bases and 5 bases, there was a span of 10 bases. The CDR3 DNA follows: TGTGCCTGGTTGGCAGGGGATAATTCACCCCTCCACTTT. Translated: CAWLAGDNSPLHF.

CDR3 region: CASSFLHWNEQFF. CDR3 DNA sequence: TGTGCCAGCAGTTTCTTACACTGGAATGAGCAGTTCTTC. V usage is TRBV28 and J usage is TRBJ2-1; no firm D call. The germline gives CDR1 MDHEN, CDR2 SYDVKM. This CDR3 spans 13 amino acids. The V and J ends lost 3 bases and 7 bases respectively, with 10 bases between them.

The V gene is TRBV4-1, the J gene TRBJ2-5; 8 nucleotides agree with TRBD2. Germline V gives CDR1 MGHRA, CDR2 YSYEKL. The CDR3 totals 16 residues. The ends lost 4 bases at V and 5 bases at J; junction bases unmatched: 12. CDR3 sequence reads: CASSRLTGGGVETQYF. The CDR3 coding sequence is TGCGCCAGCAGCCGATTAACGGGGGGGGGCGTGGAGACCCAGTACTTC.

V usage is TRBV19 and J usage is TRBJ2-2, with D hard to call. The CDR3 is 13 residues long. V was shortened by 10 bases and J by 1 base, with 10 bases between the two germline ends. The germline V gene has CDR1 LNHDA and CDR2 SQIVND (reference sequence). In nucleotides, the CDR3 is TGTGCCATCCGGTTGGTGAACACCGGGGAGCTGTTTTTT. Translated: CAIRLVNTGELFF. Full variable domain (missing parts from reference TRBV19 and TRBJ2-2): DGGITQSPKYLFRKEGQNVTLSCEQNLNHDAMYWYRQDPGQGLRLIYYSQIVNDFQKGDIAEGYSVSREKKESFPLTVTSAQKNPTAFYLCAIRLVNTGELFFGEGSRLTVL.

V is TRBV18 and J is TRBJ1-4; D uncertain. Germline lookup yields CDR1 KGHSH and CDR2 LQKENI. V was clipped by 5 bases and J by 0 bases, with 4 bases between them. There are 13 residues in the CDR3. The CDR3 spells CASSGATNEKLFF. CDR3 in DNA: TGTGCCAGCTCAGGCGCAACTAATGAAAAACTGTTTTTT.